This passage covers 23 T cell receptor beta chains from one sample sequenced in a study of shared clonotypes between healthy human individuals (dated by TCRdb to 2020 to 2022). The library was built by means of the immunoSEQ multiplex PCR assay. This immuneACCESS table, as held by TCRdb, lists in-frame sequences with V and J called but not all clones. Of the missing ones, under half trace to an unresolved V gene in checked studies; the others have no known cause. The sample profile shows approximately 460,000 clones; 60% to 80% of them were found once. Clones ranked in the top ten supply around 11% of the sample. The sample comprised PBMCs. Every receptor here comes from a woman aged 40 to 50 in good health. Some clones in this sample may be carry-over from other donors' samples.

The rearrangement uses TRBV4-1 and TRBJ2-2; 11 bases fit TRBD1. V gave up 0 bases and J gave up 4 bases; unmatched junction bases: 4. CDR1 is MGHRA and CDR2 is YSYEKL in the germline V gene. The CDR3 is 17 residues long. Here the CDR3 reads CASSQDVGTGGTGELFF. In DNA form, the CDR3 reads TGCGCCAGCAGCCAAGATGTAGGGACAGGGGGCACCGGGGAGCTGTTTTTT.

This sequence joins TRBV5-5 and TRBJ2-7, with a weak D call TRBD1 (5 bases). V lost 3 bases and J lost 2, with 12 bases in between. The germline CDR1 and CDR2 sequences are SGHKS and YYEKEE (reference sequence). This CDR3 comprises 14 residues. CDR3 sequence reads: CASSSVTAPYEQYF. For the CDR3, the DNA is TGTGCCAGCAGCTCGGTGACAGCCCCCTACGAGCAGTACTTC.

The V gene is TRBV19, the J gene TRBJ1-4, with 8 bases identical to TRBD1. Trimming at V came to 5 bases and at J to 8 bases, leaving 7 bases not matched to a gene. Germline assignment: CDR1 LNHDA and CDR2 SQIVND (reference sequence). The CDR3 sequence is 14 residues long. CDR3 sequence: CASSRDRRYEKLFF. Written as DNA, the CDR3 is TGTGCCAGTAGTCGGGACAGGAGGTACGAAAAACTGTTTTTT.

The chain links TRBV7-8 to TRBJ2-2, with D possibly being TRBD1 or TRBD2 (5 bases each). Trimming took off 2 bases at V and 3 bases at J, with 7 bases between the two ends. The CDR3 runs to 14 residues. Germline V CDR1 and CDR2: SGHVS, FQNEAQ. CDR3 coding DNA: TGTGCCAGCAGCTTACTGGGGGACACCGGGGAGCTGTTTTTT. Encoded protein: CASSLLGDTGELFF.

This clone is labeled as medium-sized. At the DNA level, this CDR3 is encoded by other sequences in the same sample as well. The chain employs TRBV30 and TRBJ2-1, with D perhaps matching TRBD1 or TRBD2 (5 bases each). V lost 0 bases and J lost 9, with 9 bases in between. The germline V gene has CDR1 GTSNPN and CDR2 SVGIG (reference sequence). The CDR3 has 12 residues. CDR3 in amino acids: CAWSVWGSEQFF. CDR3 sequence (DNA): TGTGCCTGGAGTGTATGGGGGAGTGAGCAGTTCTTC.

The chain recombines TRBV9 with TRBJ2-7; D possibly corresponds to TRBD2 (6 bases). V lost 2 bases, J lost 0 bases, and 21 bases lay in between. The CDR3 consists of 18 residues. CDR1 SGDLS and CDR2 YYNGEE come from the germline V gene. For the CDR3, the DNA is TGTGCCAGCAGCGTGGGGTGGCGGGGCCGAACCAGCTCCTACGAGCAGTACTTC. Translating gives CASSVGWRGRTSSYEQYF. Combining the CDR3 with reference TRBV9 and TRBJ2-7 gives the whole variable domain DSGVTQTPKHLITATGQRVTLRCSPRSGDLSVYWYQQSLDQGLQFLIQYYNGEERAKGNILERFSAQQFPDLHSELNLSSLELGDSALYFCASSVGWRGRTSSYEQYFGPGTRLTVT.

Only a few counts were recorded for this clone. With a far larger clone one base away, a read error is the likely cause. Other DNA sequences in the same sample also yield this CDR3. The J gene is TRBJ2-1, the V gene TRBV29-1; 10 bases map to TRBD1. The CDR3 totals 13 residues. CDR1 is SQVTM, CDR2 ANQGSEA, per germline. Trimming at V came to 6 bases and at J to 10 bases, leaving 9 bases not matched to a gene. CDR3 sequence reads: CSVGTGVVNEQFF. The CDR3 DNA is TGCAGCGTCGGGACAGGGGTGGTCAACGAGCAGTTCTTC.

The rearrangement uses TRBV2 and TRBJ1-1; no clear D gene. This CDR3 spans 11 amino acids. CDR1 and CDR2 (germline): SNHLY, FYNNEI. V was cut by 7 bases and J by 10 bases, with 13 bases left in between. The CDR3 DNA reads TGTGCCAGCAACCTCCGCCCTATAGCTTTCTTT. The encoded protein is CASNLRPIAFF. The whole variable domain, remainder taken from reference TRBV2 and TRBJ1-1, is EPEVTQTPSHQVTQMGQEVILRCVPISNHLYFYWYRQILGQKVEFLVSFYNNEISEKSEIFDDQFSVERPDGSNFTLKIRSTKLEDSAMYFCASNLRPIAFFGQGTRLTVV.

The J gene is TRBJ2-7, the V gene TRBV11-2; 15 bases agree with TRBD2. The CDR3 is 18 amino acids. CDR1 and CDR2 (germline): SGHAT, FQNNGV. V gave up 5 bases and J gave up 0 bases; unmatched junction bases: 8. CDR3 protein: CASSPGTSGRLSSYEQYF. As DNA, the CDR3 is TGTGCCAGCAGCCCCGGGACTAGCGGGAGGCTTAGCTCCTACGAGCAGTACTTC.

This chain joins TRBV6-5 and TRBJ1-1; D remains unclear. The CDR3 has 16 amino acids. V was clipped by 0 bases and J by 1 base, with 12 bases between them. Germline assignment: CDR1 MNHEY and CDR2 SVGAGI. Written as DNA, the CDR3 is TGTGCCAGCAGTTACTCGAAAGTGGATCGGAACACTGAAGCTTTCTTT. Its protein is CASSYSKVDRNTEAFF.

The rearrangement uses TRBV6-1 and TRBJ1-2; 8 bases are a match to TRBD1. Germline V gene sequence: CDR1 MNHNS, CDR2 SASEGT. The CDR3 has 11 amino acids. The J segment lost 8 bases and the V segment lost 5 bases, leaving 1 base of the junction unmatched. CDR3 protein: CASSRQGGYTF. CDR3 nucleotide sequence: TGTGCCAGCAGTAGACAGGGGGGCTACACCTTC.

The chain carries TRBV6-5 and TRBJ2-2, with TRBD1 as a possible D gene (5 bases). CDR1 MNHEY and CDR2 SVGAGI come from the germline V gene. This CDR3 is built from 13 residues. The V and J ends lost 7 bases and 5 bases respectively, with 11 bases between them. CDR3 nucleotides: TGTGCCAGCACCAAGACAGTGACCGGGGAGCTGTTTTTT. Its protein product is CASTKTVTGELFF.

The table lists this clone with a count of one. V gene TRBV19 combines with J gene TRBJ2-3; TRBD2 agrees at 10 bases. Germline-derived CDR1 and CDR2 are LNHDA and SQIVND (reference sequence). The CDR3 has 14 residues. The trim removed 4 bases at V and 6 bases at J, leaving 4 bases unmatched. The CDR3, as DNA: TGTGCCAGTAGTAACCTAGCGGGAGTGGATACGCAGTATTTT. Translated, it gives CASSNLAGVDTQYF.

This clone was seen repeatedly, ten times or more. The V and J genes are TRBV30 and TRBJ1-2; D remains unclear. The CDR3 sequence is 13 residues long. Germline CDR1 is GTSNPN and CDR2 is SVGIG (reference sequence). The V end lost 1 base, the J end lost 7 bases, and 13 bases lay between the germline ends. As DNA, the CDR3 is TGTGCCTGGAGTGGATCAACTCATGCTGGCTACACCTTC. It encodes CAWSGSTHAGYTF.

The J gene is TRBJ2-1, the V gene TRBV11-2; 8 bases line up with TRBD1. This CDR3 region has 15 residues. The germline V gene encodes CDR1 SGHAT and CDR2 FQNNGV. Trimming at V came to 5 bases and at J to 6 bases, leaving 9 bases not matched to a gene. The CDR3 DNA reads TGTGCCAGCAGCCGGGACAGGAGTGGGGTCAATGAGCAGTTCTTC. This translates into CASSRDRSGVNEQFF.

The genes are TRBV5-1 and TRBJ1-2, with 7 positions matching TRBD1. The germline V gene encodes CDR1 SGHRS and CDR2 YFSETQ. The CDR3 sequence is 15 residues long. After removal of 0 bases from V and 7 bases from J, the junction contained 9 bases not matched to a gene. CDR3 protein: CASSLEGRGMSGYTF. The CDR3 coding sequence is TGCGCCAGCAGCTTGGAGGGCAGGGGGATGTCTGGCTACACCTTC.

The gene calls are TRBV7-3 and TRBJ1-2; tentative D call: TRBD1 (5 bases). Germline CDR1 and CDR2: SGHTA and FQGTGA. The CDR3 runs to 13 residues. V lost 5 bases and J lost 7, with 14 bases in between. The CDR3 reads CASSRDRRIGYTF. The CDR3 nucleotides read TGTGCCAGCAGCCGGGACCGTCGTATTGGCTACACCTTC. Full variable domain (missing parts from reference TRBV7-3 and TRBJ1-2): GAGVSQTPSNKVTEKGKYVELRCDPISGHTALYWYRQSLGQGPEFLIYFQGTGAADDSGLPNDRFFAVRPEGSVSTLKIQRTERGDSAVYLCASSRDRRIGYTFGSGTRLTVV.

This clone was picked up a small number of times. This chain connects TRBV11-1 to TRBJ2-5; a weak D match, TRBD2 (5 bases). CDR3 length: 13 amino acids. Germline V gene lookup returns CDR1 SGHAT and CDR2 FQDESV (reference sequence). V lost 4 bases to trimming and J lost 1 base, with 7 bases between them. The CDR3 is CASSWGAQETQYF. The DNA for the CDR3 is TGTGCCAGCAGCTGGGGAGCCCAAGAGACCCAGTACTTC. Supplemented by reference TRBV11-1 and TRBJ2-5, the full variable domain reads EAEVAQSPRYKITEKSQAVAFWCDPISGHATLYWYRQILGQGPELLVQFQDESVVDDSQLPKDRFSAERLKGVDSTLKIQPAELGDSAMYLCASSWGAQETQYFGPGTRLLVL.

This clone was picked up one time. Other DNA sequences of this sample code for an identical CDR3. The CDR3 nucleotides read TGCGCCAGCAGCTTGGGGGGATCCTCTGGAAACACCATATATTTT. Its translation is CASSLGGSSGNTIYF. This chain connects TRBV5-1 to TRBJ1-3; no clear D. The germline gives CDR1 SGHRS, CDR2 YFSETQ. This CDR3 contains 15 residues. The V and J ends lost 0 bases and 0 bases respectively, with 7 bases between them.

Remarks on this clone: With only one base between it and a far larger clone, this is likely a read error. This rearrangement joins TRBV7-2 to TRBJ1-1; 7 bases are a match to TRBD1. Germline V gene sequence: CDR1 SGHTA, CDR2 FQGNSA. This CDR3 has 12 amino acids. V lost 5 bases, J lost 7 bases, and 4 bases stayed unmatched. The CDR3 region has the DNA TGTGCCAGCAGCCCCGACAGGGTTGAAGCTTTCTTT. This codes for CASSPDRVEAFF. Combining the CDR3 with reference TRBV7-2 and TRBJ1-1 gives the whole variable domain GAGVSQSPSNKVTEKGKDVELRCDPISGHTALYWYRQSLGQGLEFLIYFQGNSAPDKSGLPSDRFSAERTGGSVSTLTIQRTQQEDSAVYLCASSPDRVEAFFGQGTRLTVV.

The table lists this clone with many counts. The chain carries TRBV19 and TRBJ1-2; 10 bases line up with TRBD1. V trimming: 5 bases; J trimming: 3 bases; junction bases outside the gene matches: 6. Germline loops: CDR1 LNHDA, CDR2 SQIVND (reference sequence). The CDR3 totals 15 residues. The CDR3 region has the DNA TGTGCCAGTAGTCCCGGACAGGGGGTATACTATGGCTACACCTTC. This sequence encodes CASSPGQGVYYGYTF.

This rearrangement joins TRBV30 to TRBJ1-2, with D unclear. The CDR3 runs to 11 residues. The V gene lost 0 bases and the J gene lost 8 bases, with 7 bases spanning the gap. The germline V gene has CDR1 GTSNPN and CDR2 SVGIG (reference sequence). CDR3 region: CAWSVLRGYTF. CDR3 in DNA: TGTGCCTGGAGTGTCCTACGGGGCTACACCTTC.

The CDR3 nucleotides are TGTGCCAGCAGCCCCGGCGGACACAGGGGGCAAGAGACCCAGTACTTC. Its translation: CASSPGGHRGQETQYF. The chain employs TRBV28 and TRBJ2-5; 8 nucleotides align to TRBD1. The ends lost 6 bases at V and 2 bases at J; junction bases unmatched: 11. Germline CDR1 is MDHEN and CDR2 is SYDVKM. The CDR3 has 16 amino acids.